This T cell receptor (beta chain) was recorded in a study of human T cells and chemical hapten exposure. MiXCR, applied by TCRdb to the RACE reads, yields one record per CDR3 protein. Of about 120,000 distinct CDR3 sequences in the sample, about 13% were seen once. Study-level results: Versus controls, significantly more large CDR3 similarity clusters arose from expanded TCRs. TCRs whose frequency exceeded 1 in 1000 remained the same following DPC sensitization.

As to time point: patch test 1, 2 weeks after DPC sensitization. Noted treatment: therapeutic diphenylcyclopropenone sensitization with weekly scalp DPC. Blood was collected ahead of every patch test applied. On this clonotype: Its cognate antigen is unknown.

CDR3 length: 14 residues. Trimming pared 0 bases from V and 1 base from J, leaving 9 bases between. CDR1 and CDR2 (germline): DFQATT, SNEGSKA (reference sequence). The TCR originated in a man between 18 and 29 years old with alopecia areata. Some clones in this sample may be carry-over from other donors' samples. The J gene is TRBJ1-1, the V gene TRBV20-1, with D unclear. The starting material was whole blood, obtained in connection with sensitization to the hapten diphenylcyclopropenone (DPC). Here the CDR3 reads CSARDFKRNTEAFF. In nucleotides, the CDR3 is TGCAGTGCTAGAGATTTCAAACGGAACACTGAAGCTTTCTTT.